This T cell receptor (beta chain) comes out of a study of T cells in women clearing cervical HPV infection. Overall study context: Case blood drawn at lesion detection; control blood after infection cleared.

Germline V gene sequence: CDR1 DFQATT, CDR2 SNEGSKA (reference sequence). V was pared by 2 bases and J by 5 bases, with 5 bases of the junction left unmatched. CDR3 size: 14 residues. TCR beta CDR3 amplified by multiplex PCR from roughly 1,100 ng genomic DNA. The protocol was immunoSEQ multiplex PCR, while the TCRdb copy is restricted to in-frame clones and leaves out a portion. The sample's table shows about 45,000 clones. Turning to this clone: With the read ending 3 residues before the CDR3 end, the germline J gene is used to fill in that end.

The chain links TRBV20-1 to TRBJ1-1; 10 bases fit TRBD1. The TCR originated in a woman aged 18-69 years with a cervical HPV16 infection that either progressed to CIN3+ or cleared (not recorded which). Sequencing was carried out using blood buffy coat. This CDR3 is CSARRDRGWTEAFF. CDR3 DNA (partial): TGCAGTGCTAGACGGGACAGGGGATGGACTGAA.